A single sample gave rise to the 6 T cell receptor beta chains below, sequenced in a study of T cell repertoires in cytomegalovirus infection. TCRdb processed the reads anew with MiXCR; each CDR3 protein has one entry. The table records some 700,000 distinct CDR3 sequences, roughly a third of them present only once. Sequenced: PBMCs. The receptors here all came from a human donor in good health (CMV status not recorded). Some clones in this sample may be carry-over from other donors' samples.

CDR3 residues: CASSWQDTQETQYF. CDR3 nucleotides: TGTGCCAGCAGCTGGCAGGACACACAAGAGACCCAGTACTTC. The chain links TRBV5-4 to TRBJ2-5, with D maybe TRBD1 (5 bases). V was shortened by 3 bases and J by 2 bases, with 11 bases between the two germline ends. The CDR3 sequence is 14 residues long. In germline, CDR1 is SGHNT, CDR2 YYREEE (reference sequence).

This clonotype was seen many times. CDR3 sequence (DNA): TGTGCCAGCAGCTTAATCAATCAGCCCCAGCATTTT. Translation: CASSLINQPQHF. This sequence joins TRBV5-6 and TRBJ1-5; D is undetermined. Trimming removed 2 bases at V and 3 bases at J, with 3 bases between. The CDR3 has 12 amino acids. Germline loops: CDR1 SGHDT, CDR2 YYEEEE. The full variable domain, rest sourced from reference TRBV5-6 and TRBJ1-5, is DAGVTQSPTHLIKTRGQQVTLRCSPKSGHDTVSWYQQALGQGPQFIFQYYEEEERQRGNFPDRFSGHQFPNYSSELNVNALLLGDSALYLCASSLINQPQHFGDGTRLSIL.

In this sample, this clonotype turned up a few times. This chain joins TRBV29-1 and TRBJ2-1; a possible D gene is TRBD1 (5 bases). V shed 7 bases and J shed 2 bases, with 9 bases lying between them. The CDR3 is made up of 12 amino acids. Germline V gene lookup returns CDR1 SQVTM and CDR2 ANQGSEA. The CDR3, as DNA: TGCAGCGCGGCGACAGCCTACAATGAGCAGTTCTTC. Encoded protein: CSAATAYNEQFF.

The rearrangement links TRBV7-8 to TRBJ2-1, with D perhaps assigned TRBD1 or TRBD2 (5 bases each). The V gene lost 6 bases and the J gene lost 10 bases, with 10 bases spanning the gap. The CDR3 totals 11 residues. Germline V gene data show CDR1 as SGHVS and CDR2 as FQNEAQ. Written as DNA, the CDR3 is TGTGCCAGCAGACTAGGGGCGGAGCAGTTCTTC. This translates into CASRLGAEQFF.

The chain combines TRBV7-2 with TRBJ2-7; 12 positions agree with TRBD2. Germline CDR1 is SGHTA and CDR2 is FQGNSA. The trim removed 5 bases at V and 2 bases at J, leaving 4 bases unmatched. The CDR3 spans 15 residues. CDR3 nucleotide sequence: TGTGCCAGCAGCGCTCGGACTAGCGGGGCCTACGAGCAGTACTTC. This sequence encodes CASSARTSGAYEQYF.

To note about this clonotype: No conserved phenylalanine or tryptophan is present at the end of the CDR3, so a read error is the likely explanation. The V call is TRBV30, the J call TRBJ1-5; D is uncertain. The V end lost 4 bases, the J end lost 0 bases, and 10 bases lay between the germline ends. The CDR3 totals 14 residues. Germline CDR1 reads GTSNPN; CDR2 reads SVGIG (reference sequence). The CDR3 coding sequence is TGTGCCTGGAAAAGGGCGGATAGCAATCAGCCCCAGCATTTG. This codes for CAWKRADSNQPQHL.